The entry below gives a single T cell receptor (beta chain) sequence along with its context. Generated by immunoSEQ multiplex PCR, the TCRdb table keeps only in-frame clones and is missing some. The sample lists approximately 140,000 clones, approximately 83% occurring once. This sample was taken from a study of blood T cell repertoires in COVID-19. Overall study context: Samples came from the United States, Italy and Spain, spanning acute and convalescent COVID-19.

CDR1 is MDHEN and CDR2 is SYDVKM in the germline V gene. Trimming took off 5 bases at V and 1 base at J, with 15 bases between the two ends. CDR3 size: 17 residues. V is TRBV28 and J is TRBJ2-6; possible D gene TRBD1, 7 bases. The sequence derives from a man aged 65 to 79 with acute or convalescent COVID-19. Material for sequencing was peripheral blood. This chain's CDR3 is CASSGGGTVSGANVLTF. The CDR3 nucleotides read TGTGCCAGCAGTGGAGGGGGCACGGTTTCTGGGGCCAACGTCCTGACTTTC. Full variable domain (outside the CDR3, taken from reference TRBV28 and TRBJ2-6): DVKVTQSSRYLVKRTGEKVFLECVQDMDHENMFWYRQDPGLGLRLIYFSYDVKMKEKGDIPEGYSVSREKKERFSLILESASTNQTSMYLCASSGGGTVSGANVLTFGAGSRLTVL.